This T cell receptor beta chain is drawn from a study of cytomegalovirus exposure and HLA in healthy donors. The overall study: Falling in the Caucasian-associated ancestry cluster were 65% to 90% of 398 genotyped donors.

The PCR contained 60 Vbeta and 13 Jbeta primers. TCRdb keeps only in-frame clones here, not all; method: immunoSEQ multiplex PCR. The sample includes about 180,000 clones, around 73% seen only once; the top ten take 2% to 2.5%. Germline V CDR1 and CDR2: MGHDK, SYGVNS. This CDR3 spans 13 amino acids. The V gene lost 3 bases and the J gene lost 6 bases, with 12 bases spanning the gap. The sequence was collected from a man aged 60 to 75 in good health and CMV-seronegative. The V and J genes are TRBV25-1 and TRBJ2-7; D uncertain. The specimen sequenced was PBMCs. DNA of the CDR3: TGTGCCAGCAGTGAGGGCCCACGGTCCGAGCAGTACTTC. Protein sequence: CASSEGPRSEQYF.